This is a list of T cell receptor beta chains from one sample in a study of blood T cells in healthy people across ages. Using its own MiXCR run on the 5' RACE reads, TCRdb lists one record per CDR3 protein. The repertoire holds 800,000 to 1,000,000 distinct CDR3 sequences, with 45% to 50% as singletons. Sequenced sample: blood. Every receptor here comes from a man aged 25-40 years in good health. Both conserved end residues are part of each CDR3. The D gene is left open where the match is weak. The size entry is marked missing in some rows and otherwise reads once, few, many or a size class.

- | TRBJ1-2 | TRBV6-5 | - | CASRTRGAGGYTF | TGTGCCAGCAGAACCCGGGGGGCGGGTGGCTACACCTTC
- | TRBJ1-2 | TRBV4-1 | few | CASSRELANYGYTF | TGCGCCAGCAGCCGCGAGCTAGCTAACTATGGCTACACCTTC
- | TRBJ1-1 | TRBV4-3 | few | CASSQEHPDTEAFF | TGCGCCAGCAGCCAAGAACATCCCGACACTGAAGCTTTCTTT
- | TRBJ1-2 | TRBV29-1 | few | CSSKGTYGYTF | TGCAGCTCTAAGGGGACCTATGGCTACACCTTC
- | TRBJ2-3 | TRBV5-1 | few | CASKEAEGGTDTQYF | TGCGCCAGCAAGGAGGCGGAAGGGGGCACAGATACGCAGTATTTT
- | TRBJ2-5 | TRBV5-5 | few | CASSYGPVNEQYF | TGTGCCAGCAGTTACGGACCCGTCAATGAGCAGTACTTC
- | TRBJ1-5 | TRBV12-3/TRBV12-4 | few | CASSESYSNQPQHF | TGTGCCAGCAGCGAGAGTTATAGCAATCAGCCCCAGCATTTT
- | TRBJ2-3 | TRBV3-1 | many | CASSQEGGGPTDTQYF | TGTGCCAGCAGCCAAGAGGGGGGGGGCCCCACAGATACGCAGTATTTT
TRBD1 | TRBJ1-2 | TRBV20-1 | - | CSALRGQLLNYGYTF | TGCAGTGCCCTTCGGGGACAGCTTTTAAACTATGGCTACACCTTC
- | TRBJ2-7 | TRBV27 | - | CASSLRLGVYEQYF | TGTGCCAGCAGTTTAAGGCTAGGAGTTTACGAGCAGTACTTC
- | TRBJ1-1 | TRBV7-9 | - | CASSLGQGRRTEAFF | TGTGCCAGCAGCTTAGGTCAGGGGCGTAGGACTGAAGCTTTCTTT